These 26 T cell receptor beta chains were sequenced from one sample in a study of cytomegalovirus exposure and HLA in healthy donors. The PCR had 60 Vbeta and 13 Jbeta primers. Measured with immunoSEQ multiplex PCR; TCRdb has only the in-frame clones, and not every one. The sample shows about 160,000 clones, about 85% of them seen only once. The sequenced sample was PBMCs. The receptors shown here come from a man between 18 and 35 years old in good health and CMV-seropositive.

The chain has TRBV7-2 and TRBJ2-1; TRBD2 aligns across 9 bases. Germline-derived CDR1 and CDR2 are SGHTA and FQGNSA. Trimming took 1 base from V and 7 from J; bases not matched to a gene: 14. CDR3 length: 18 residues. CDR3 loop: CASSLVAAPGLAKNEQFF. The DNA for the CDR3 is TGTGCCAGCAGCTTAGTAGCGGCTCCGGGACTAGCCAAAAATGAGCAGTTCTTC.

This chain uses TRBV10-1 with TRBJ2-3, with 10 bases that match TRBD1. Germline V gene sequence: CDR1 WNHNN, CDR2 SYGVQD (reference sequence). The ends lost 5 bases at V and 4 bases at J; junction bases unmatched: 3. The CDR3 is made up of 14 amino acids. The CDR3 reads CASSTGTGADTQYF. Written as DNA, the CDR3 is TGCGCCAGCAGTACCGGGACAGGGGCAGATACGCAGTATTTT.

The genes are TRBV29-1 and TRBJ2-7; tentatively, D is TRBD2 (5 bases). Germline V gene data show CDR1 as SQVTM and CDR2 as ANQGSEA. This CDR3 region has 13 residues. The V and J ends lost 3 bases and 3 bases respectively, with 12 bases between them. CDR3 residues: CSVEDRENYEQYF. CDR3 sequence (DNA): TGCAGCGTTGAGGACCGGGAAAACTACGAGCAGTACTTC.

The count of this clone is one. The V call is TRBV7-6, the J call TRBJ1-2; 7 nucleotides agree with TRBD1. The ends lost 3 bases at V and 2 bases at J; junction bases unmatched: 0. CDR3 size: 13 residues. In germline, CDR1 is SGHVS, CDR2 FNYEAQ. CDR3 nucleotides: TGTGCCAGCAGCTTGGGACAGAACTATGGCTACACCTTC. Its translation: CASSLGQNYGYTF. The full variable domain, its missing parts supplied by reference TRBV7-6 and TRBJ1-2, is GAGVSQSPRYKVTKRGQDVALRCDPISGHVSLYWYRQALGQGPEFLTYFNYEAQQDKSGLPNDRFSAERPEGSISTLTIQRTEQRDSAMYRCASSLGQNYGYTFGSGTRLTVV.

The chain carries TRBV27 and TRBJ2-7; D possibly corresponds to TRBD1 (6 bases). CDR3 size: 11 residues. Germline CDR1 and CDR2: MNHEY and SMNVEV (reference sequence). Trimming removed 3 bases at V and 7 bases at J, with 7 bases between. CDR3 in DNA: TGTGCCAGCAGTTTTAGGGGGGAGCAGTACTTC. This codes for CASSFRGEQYF.

The chain employs TRBV30 and TRBJ1-1; D uncertain. CDR1 and CDR2 from the germline V gene are GTSNPN and SVGIG (reference sequence). The CDR3 runs to 15 residues. Trimming left V 0 bases short and J 1 base short, with 12 bases between. The CDR3, as DNA: TGTGCCTGGAGTGTACTTCGAAGCAAGAACACTGAAGCTTTCTTT. The encoded protein is CAWSVLRSKNTEAFF.

The chain has TRBV4-3 and TRBJ1-2, with 10 bases lining up with TRBD1. Germline V gives CDR1 LGHNA, CDR2 YSLEER. The CDR3 is 15 amino acids. V dropped 4 bases and J dropped 7; count of bases not matched to a gene: 9. CDR3 amino acids: CASSPRGTGDIGYTF. CDR3 nucleotides: TGCGCCAGCAGCCCCCGAGGGACAGGGGATATTGGCTACACCTTC.

The J gene is TRBJ2-3, the V gene TRBV9, with 8 nucleotides matching TRBD1. Germline values: CDR1 SGDLS, CDR2 YYNGEE. The CDR3 loop spans 15 amino acids. V gave up 4 bases and J gave up 8 bases; unmatched junction bases: 12. Here the CDR3 reads CASSPTGTGLVTQYF. DNA for the CDR3: TGTGCCAGCAGCCCAACCGGGACAGGTTTGGTTACGCAGTATTTT.

This clone came up once. The rearrangement joins TRBV18 to TRBJ2-5; TRBD2 aligns across 8 bases. The CDR3 length is 15 residues. V trimming: 6 bases; J trimming: 4 bases; junction bases outside the gene matches: 10. The V gene's germline CDR1 is KGHSH and CDR2 LQKENI. The CDR3 region is CASSPSGGGGETQYF. The CDR3 DNA sequence: TGTGCCAGCTCCCCCTCCGGGGGGGGCGGAGAGACCCAGTACTTC.

V gene TRBV7-2 combines with J gene TRBJ2-5; 12 nucleotides line up with TRBD1. Germline trimming cut 5 bases from V and 5 bases from J; bases unmatched to any gene: 12. From germline, CDR1 is SGHTA and CDR2 FQGNSA. CDR3 length: 17 residues. The CDR3 loop reads CASSLGTGGEWGETQYF. The CDR3 coding sequence is TGTGCCAGCAGCCTCGGGACAGGGGGCGAATGGGGGGAGACCCAGTACTTC.

This chain connects TRBV29-1 to TRBJ1-1; the D is unclear. This CDR3 is 13 amino acids long. Trimming removed 3 bases from V and 0 bases from J, with 8 bases in between. Germline assignment: CDR1 SQVTM and CDR2 ANQGSEA. As DNA, the CDR3 is TGCAGCGTTGAGACATGCATGAACACTGAAGCTTTCTTT. It is translated as CSVETCMNTEAFF.

V usage is TRBV5-5 and J usage is TRBJ2-7, with 7 bases aligning to TRBD1. Germline V gene sequence: CDR1 SGHKS, CDR2 YYEKEE (reference sequence). The junction had 10 bases not matched to a gene; V was cut back by 5 bases and J by 2 bases. There are 15 residues in the CDR3. CDR3 sequence reads: CASRFEPGTAYEQYF. The CDR3 coding sequence is TGTGCCAGCAGGTTCGAACCCGGGACAGCCTACGAGCAGTACTTC.

The V and J genes are TRBV6-5 and TRBJ1-1; tentatively, D is TRBD1 (5 bases). With 6 bases removed from V and 0 bases from J, the gap between germline ends came to 11 bases. Germline V lookup: CDR1 MNHEY, CDR2 SVGAGI. There are 14 residues in the CDR3. The DNA for the CDR3 is TGTGCCAGCAGCCGGGGACTCTTGAACACTGAAGCTTTCTTT. It translates to CASSRGLLNTEAFF.

The J gene is TRBJ2-7, the V gene TRBV25-1; TRBD1 aligns across 9 bases. The CDR3 has 15 residues. After removal of 10 bases from V and 7 bases from J, the junction contained 17 bases not matched to a gene. Germline CDR1 and CDR2: MGHDK and SYGVNS. In DNA form, the CDR3 reads TGTGCCACCGAGGGGCCCGGGACAGGGTTGAGTGAGCAGTACTTC. Encoded protein: CATEGPGTGLSEQYF.

Comments on this clone: The sample has other DNA sequences that encode this CDR3 too. The chain uses TRBV5-6 and TRBJ1-2; D remains ambiguous. There are 13 residues in the CDR3. Germline V gives CDR1 SGHDT, CDR2 YYEEEE. Deletions cut 1 base from V and 0 bases from J, with 4 bases between. CDR3 DNA: TGTGCCAGCAGCTTGACGGCTAACTATGGCTACACCTTC. Translating gives CASSLTANYGYTF.

This chain joins TRBV6-5 and TRBJ1-2, with 8 nucleotides matching TRBD1. The CDR3 extends over 15 amino acids. From germline, CDR1 is MNHEY and CDR2 SVGAGI. Unmatched junction bases numbered 10, after V lost 2 bases and J lost 8 bases. The CDR3 nucleotides are TGTGCCAGCAGTTACCTCGGACGACAGGGGCACGGCTACACCTTC. As protein: CASSYLGRQGHGYTF.

The chain recombines TRBV5-1 with TRBJ2-3; 8 nucleotides line up with TRBD2. V shed 2 bases and J 1 base; nucleotides not matched to a gene: 9. CDR1 SGHRS and CDR2 YFSETQ come from the germline V gene. The CDR3 sequence is 17 residues long. In DNA form, the CDR3 reads TGCGCCAGCAGCTTACAGGCGTACGGGGGGGGCACAGATACGCAGTATTTT. It specifies CASSLQAYGGGTDTQYF.

This chain uses TRBV5-1 with TRBJ2-3, with D possibly TRBD2 on 7 matching bases. Germline CDR1 reads SGHRS; CDR2 reads YFSETQ. The CDR3 is made up of 14 amino acids. V lost 6 bases to trimming and J lost 4 bases, with 15 bases between them. CDR3 in amino acids: CASKLGGGADTQYF. DNA for the CDR3: TGCGCCAGCAAGTTGGGGGGGGGCGCAGATACGCAGTATTTT.

The CDR3 nucleotides read TGCGCCAGCAGCCAAGATCAGGGGCCATCGAACACTGAAGCTTTCTTT. Protein: CASSQDQGPSNTEAFF. The chain is built from TRBV4-3 and TRBJ1-1; a possible D gene is TRBD1 (6 bases). V lost 0 bases and J lost 1, with 12 bases in between. This CDR3 is built from 16 residues. Germline V gives CDR1 LGHNA, CDR2 YSLEER.

This clone was seen only once. The chain has TRBV10-3 and TRBJ1-1, with 8 positions matching TRBD1. The CDR3 length is 14 residues. V lost 7 bases, J lost 2 bases, and 6 bases stayed unmatched. From germline, CDR1 is ENHRY and CDR2 SYGVKD. For the CDR3, the DNA is TGTGCCATCACCTTCGGACAGGGAAACACTGAAGCTTTCTTT. Protein product: CAITFGQGNTEAFF.

The V call is TRBV2, the J call TRBJ2-2, with a possible D match to TRBD1 (6 bases). The CDR3 contains 16 residues. Per germline, CDR1 SNHLY and CDR2 FYNNEI. Trimming shortened V by 4 bases and J by 3 bases, and 15 bases separated the two germline ends. The DNA of the CDR3 is TGTGCCAGCAGTGGCGAAGGGGCAGGGGACACCGGGGAGCTGTTTTTT. This codes for CASSGEGAGDTGELFF.

The rearrangement links TRBV5-1 to TRBJ1-3; no clear D gene. Germline V gene sequence: CDR1 SGHRS, CDR2 YFSETQ. CDR3 length equals 15 residues. Trimming cost V 0 bases and J 1 base, with 8 bases left between them. In DNA form, the CDR3 reads TGCGCCAGCAGCTTGGGGAGTCCTTCTGGAAACACCATATATTTT. Protein product: CASSLGSPSGNTIYF.

The chain combines TRBV11-2 with TRBJ2-7; 7 bases align to TRBD2. The CDR3 extends over 17 amino acids. J was trimmed by 2 bases and V by 5 bases; bases with no gene match: 15. Germline V gives CDR1 SGHAT, CDR2 FQNNGV. The CDR3 sequence: CASSTTAGAGEAYEQYF. Written as DNA, the CDR3 is TGTGCCAGCAGCACAACGGCGGGAGCGGGCGAAGCCTACGAGCAGTACTTC.

The chain has TRBV6-5 and TRBJ1-1; 9 bases map to TRBD1. The CDR3 contains 11 residues. Per the germline V gene, CDR1 is MNHEY and CDR2 is SVGAGI. The ends lost 7 bases at V and 11 bases at J; junction bases unmatched: 5. Here the CDR3 DNA reads TGTGCCAGCAAAGGAGGGACAGGGGCTTTCTTT. It translates to CASKGGTGAFF.

DNA of the CDR3: TGTGCCAGCAGCTCCTCTAGCGGCTCCTACGAGCAGTACTTC. This translates into CASSSSSGSYEQYF. This sequence joins TRBV13 and TRBJ2-5, with 7 bases matching TRBD2. The end of the DNA aligns better with TRBJ2-7, so the J call may be wrong. This CDR3 is built from 14 residues. CDR1 and CDR2 (germline): PRHDT, FYEKMQ (reference sequence).

CDR3 DNA sequence: TGCGCCAGCAGCTTGGTCGGGACAGGATGGGATGAGCAGTTCTTC. Protein: CASSLVGTGWDEQFF. The rearrangement uses TRBV5-1 and TRBJ2-1; 8 nucleotides agree with TRBD1. Germline CDR1 reads SGHRS; CDR2 reads YFSETQ. With 0 bases clipped from V and 8 bases from J, the junction kept 7 bases outside the gene matches. This CDR3 has 15 amino acids.